Here is one T cell receptor beta chain with its context. This entry is derived from a study of cytomegalovirus exposure and HLA in healthy donors. Study-wide background: Within an early data release were tens of millions of unique TCRs drawn from HLA-typed donors.

The PCR was carried out with 60 Vbeta primers and 13 Jbeta primers. TCRdb's copy holds only in-frame clones and misses some; the assay was immunoSEQ multiplex PCR. The repertoire has about 240,000 clones, roughly 82% of them found once; the top ten carry 5% to 6.5%. Donors sampled were nominally healthy, though unrecorded immune exposures were likely. The TCR was taken from a woman aged 40-49 years in good health and CMV-seropositive. Sequencing was performed on PBMCs.

Here the CDR3 reads CASSFMEGGGAFF. The CDR3 DNA follows: TGTGCCAGTAGTTTCATGGAGGGCGGAGGAGCTTTCTTT. The chain is built from TRBV19 and TRBJ1-1; D gene unclear. Trimming pared 5 bases from V and 10 bases from J, leaving 17 bases between. Germline CDR1 and CDR2: LNHDA and SQIVND (reference sequence). There are 13 residues in the CDR3.